What follows describes a single TCR beta chain. What it binds is not known. CDR1 is LGHNA and CDR2 is YSLEER in the germline V gene. This CDR3 region has 15 residues. V was trimmed by 1 base and J by 7 bases, leaving 14 bases between them. Profiled with immunoSEQ multiplex PCR; TCRdb holds only in-frame clones, not every one. This table holds about 34,000 clones, about 89% found once. The data belong to a study of T cells in tuberculosis. Study-wide results and caveats: Cases with active tuberculosis were adults, while controls were adolescents.

On average roughly 90,000 T cells per donor were immunosequenced. The sequence was collected from a donor aged 5 to 30 with latent tuberculosis or without tuberculosis infection. The rearrangement joins TRBV4-3 to TRBJ1-5; perhaps TRBD1 as D (6 bases). The specimen sequenced was PBMCs. CDR3 bases: TGCGCCAGCAGCCAAGGCTTGGGAGGGGGGCAGCCCCAGCATTTT. It specifies CASSQGLGGGQPQHF.